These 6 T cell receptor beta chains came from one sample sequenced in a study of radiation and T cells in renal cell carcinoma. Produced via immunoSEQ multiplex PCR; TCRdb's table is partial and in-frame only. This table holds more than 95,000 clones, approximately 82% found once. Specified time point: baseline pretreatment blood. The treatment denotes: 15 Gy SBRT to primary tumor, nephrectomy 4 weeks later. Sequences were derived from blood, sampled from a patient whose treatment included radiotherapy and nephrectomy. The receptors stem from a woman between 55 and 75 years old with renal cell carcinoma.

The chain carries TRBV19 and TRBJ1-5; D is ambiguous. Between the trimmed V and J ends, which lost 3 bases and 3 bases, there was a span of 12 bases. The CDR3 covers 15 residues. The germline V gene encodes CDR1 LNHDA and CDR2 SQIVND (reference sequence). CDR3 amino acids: CASSIGRNLNQPQHF. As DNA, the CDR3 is TGTGCCAGTAGTATCGGGCGGAATCTCAATCAGCCCCAGCATTTT.

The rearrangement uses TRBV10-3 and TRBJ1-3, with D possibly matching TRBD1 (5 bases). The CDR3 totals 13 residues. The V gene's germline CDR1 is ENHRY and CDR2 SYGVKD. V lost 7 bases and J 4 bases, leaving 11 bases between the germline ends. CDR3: CAITDSPGNTIYF. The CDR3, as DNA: TGTGCCATCACCGACAGCCCGGGAAACACCATATATTTT.

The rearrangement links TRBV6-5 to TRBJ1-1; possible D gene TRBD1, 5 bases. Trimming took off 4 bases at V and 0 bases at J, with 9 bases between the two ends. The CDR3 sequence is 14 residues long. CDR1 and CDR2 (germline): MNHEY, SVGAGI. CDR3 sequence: CASSFEGMNTEAFF. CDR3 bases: TGTGCCAGCAGTTTTGAGGGGATGAACACTGAAGCTTTCTTT.

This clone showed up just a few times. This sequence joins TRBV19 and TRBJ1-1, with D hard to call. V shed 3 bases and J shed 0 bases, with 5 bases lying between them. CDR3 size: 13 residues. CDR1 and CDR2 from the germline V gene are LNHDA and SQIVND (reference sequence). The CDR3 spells CASSISLNTEAFF. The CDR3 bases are TGTGCCAGTAGTATCAGCCTGAACACTGAAGCTTTCTTT.

CDR3 loop: CASSQFRWADGYTF. The CDR3 DNA sequence: TGTGCCAGCAGCCAATTTCGATGGGCGGATGGCTACACCTTC. The chain combines TRBV14 with TRBJ1-2; the D is unclear. The germline CDR1 and CDR2 sequences are SGHDN and FVKESK. Trimming shortened V by 2 bases and J by 6 bases, and 13 bases separated the two germline ends. CDR3 size: 14 residues.

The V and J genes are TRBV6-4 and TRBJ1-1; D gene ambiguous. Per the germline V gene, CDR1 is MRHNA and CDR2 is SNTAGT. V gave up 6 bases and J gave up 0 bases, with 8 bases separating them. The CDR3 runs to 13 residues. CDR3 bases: TGTGCCAGCAGCCTGACGGTGAACACTGAAGCTTTCTTT. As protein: CASSLTVNTEAFF.